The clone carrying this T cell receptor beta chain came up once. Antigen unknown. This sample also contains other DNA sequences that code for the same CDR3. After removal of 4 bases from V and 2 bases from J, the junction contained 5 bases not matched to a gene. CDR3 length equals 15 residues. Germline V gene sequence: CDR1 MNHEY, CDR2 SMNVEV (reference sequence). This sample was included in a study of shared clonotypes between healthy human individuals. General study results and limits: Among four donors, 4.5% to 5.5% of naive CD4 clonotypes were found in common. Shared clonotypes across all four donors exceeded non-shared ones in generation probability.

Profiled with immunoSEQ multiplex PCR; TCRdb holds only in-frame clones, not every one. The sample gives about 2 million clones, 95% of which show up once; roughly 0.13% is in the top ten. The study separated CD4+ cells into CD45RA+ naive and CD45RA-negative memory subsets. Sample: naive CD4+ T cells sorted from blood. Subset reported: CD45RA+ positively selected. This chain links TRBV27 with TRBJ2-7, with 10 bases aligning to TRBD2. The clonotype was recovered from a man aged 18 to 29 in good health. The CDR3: CASSSRAGGPYEQYF. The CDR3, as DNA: TGTGCCAGCAGTTCAAGAGCGGGAGGGCCCTACGAGCAGTACTTC.